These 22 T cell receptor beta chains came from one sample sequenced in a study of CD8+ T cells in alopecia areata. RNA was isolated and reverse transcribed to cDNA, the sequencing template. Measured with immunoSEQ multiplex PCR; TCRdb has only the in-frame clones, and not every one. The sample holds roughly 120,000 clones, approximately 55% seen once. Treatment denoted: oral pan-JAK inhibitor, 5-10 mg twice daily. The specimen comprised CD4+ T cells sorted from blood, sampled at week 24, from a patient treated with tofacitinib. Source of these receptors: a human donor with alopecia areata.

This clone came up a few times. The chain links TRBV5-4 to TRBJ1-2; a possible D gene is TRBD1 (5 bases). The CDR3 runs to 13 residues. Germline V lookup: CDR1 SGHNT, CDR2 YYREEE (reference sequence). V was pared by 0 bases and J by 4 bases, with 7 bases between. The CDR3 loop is CASSLERGYGYTF. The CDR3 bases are TGTGCCAGCAGCTTGGAGAGGGGCTATGGCTACACCTTC.

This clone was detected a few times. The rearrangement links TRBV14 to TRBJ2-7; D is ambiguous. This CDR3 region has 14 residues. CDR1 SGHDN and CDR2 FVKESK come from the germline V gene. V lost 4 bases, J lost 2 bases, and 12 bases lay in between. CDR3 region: CASSRQDGTYEQYF. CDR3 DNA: TGTGCCAGCAGCCGCCAGGATGGTACCTACGAGCAGTACTTC.

CDR3 coding DNA: TGTGCCTGGAGACTAGCGGGGGGGAGTGAGACCCAGTACTTC. It specifies CAWRLAGGSETQYF. The chain employs TRBV30 and TRBJ2-5; TRBD2 agrees at 13 bases. CDR1 is GTSNPN, CDR2 SVGIG, per germline (reference sequence). The junction had 3 bases not matched to a gene; V was cut back by 3 bases and J by 5 bases. The CDR3 extends over 14 amino acids.

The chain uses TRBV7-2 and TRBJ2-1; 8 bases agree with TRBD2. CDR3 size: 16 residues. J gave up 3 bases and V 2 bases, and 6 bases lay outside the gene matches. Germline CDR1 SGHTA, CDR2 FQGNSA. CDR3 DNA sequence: TGTGCCAGCAGCTTACGAGTAGCGGGGTTCTACAATGAGCAGTTCTTC. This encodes CASSLRVAGFYNEQFF.

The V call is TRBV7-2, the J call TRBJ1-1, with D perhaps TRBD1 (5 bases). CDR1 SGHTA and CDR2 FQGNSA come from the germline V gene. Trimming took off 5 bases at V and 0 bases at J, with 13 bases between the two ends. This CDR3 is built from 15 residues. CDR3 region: CASSMGPSLNTEAFF. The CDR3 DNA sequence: TGTGCCAGCAGCATGGGACCGAGCCTGAACACTGAAGCTTTCTTT.

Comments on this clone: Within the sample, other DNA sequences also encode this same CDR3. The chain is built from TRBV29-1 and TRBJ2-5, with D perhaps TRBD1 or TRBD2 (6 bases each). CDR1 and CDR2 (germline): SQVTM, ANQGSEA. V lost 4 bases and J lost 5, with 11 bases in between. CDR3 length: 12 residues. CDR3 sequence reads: CSVVQGGETQYF. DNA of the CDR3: TGCAGCGTTGTTCAAGGGGGGGAGACCCAGTACTTC.

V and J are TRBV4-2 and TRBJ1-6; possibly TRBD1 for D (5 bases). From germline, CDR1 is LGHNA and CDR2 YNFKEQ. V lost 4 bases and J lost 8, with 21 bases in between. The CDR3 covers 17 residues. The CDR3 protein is CASSPQMGRGMDSPLHF. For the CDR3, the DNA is TGTGCCAGCAGCCCTCAGATGGGACGAGGGATGGATTCACCCCTCCACTTT.

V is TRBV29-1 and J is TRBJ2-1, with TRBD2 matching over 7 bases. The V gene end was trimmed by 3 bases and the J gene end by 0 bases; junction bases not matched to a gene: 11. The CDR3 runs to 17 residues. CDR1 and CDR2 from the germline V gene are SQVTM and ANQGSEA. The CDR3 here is CSVEGMGGASSYNEQFF. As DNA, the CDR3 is TGCAGCGTTGAGGGGATGGGAGGGGCGAGCTCCTACAATGAGCAGTTCTTC.

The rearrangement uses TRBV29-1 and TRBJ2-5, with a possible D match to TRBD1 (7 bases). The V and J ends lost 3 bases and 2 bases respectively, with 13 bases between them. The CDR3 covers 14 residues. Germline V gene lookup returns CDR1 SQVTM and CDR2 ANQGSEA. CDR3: CSVELRDRQETQYF. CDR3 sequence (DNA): TGCAGCGTTGAGTTGCGGGACAGACAAGAGACCCAGTACTTC.

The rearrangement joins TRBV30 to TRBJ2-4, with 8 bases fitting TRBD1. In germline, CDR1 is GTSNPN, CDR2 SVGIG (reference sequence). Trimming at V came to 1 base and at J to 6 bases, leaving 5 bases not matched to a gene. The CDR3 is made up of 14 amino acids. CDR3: CAWSAGGTVNIQYF. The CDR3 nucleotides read TGTGCCTGGAGTGCAGGGGGCACGGTAAACATTCAGTACTTC.

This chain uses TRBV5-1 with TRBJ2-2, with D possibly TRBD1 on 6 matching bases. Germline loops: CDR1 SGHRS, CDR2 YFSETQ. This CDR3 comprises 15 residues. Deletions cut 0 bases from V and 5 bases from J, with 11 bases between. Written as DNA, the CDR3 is TGCGCCAGCAGCTTGGCCGTCAGGGGAACCGGGGAGCTGTTTTTT. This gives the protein CASSLAVRGTGELFF. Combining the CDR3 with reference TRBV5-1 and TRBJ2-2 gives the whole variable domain KAGVTQTPRYLIKTRGQQVTLSCSPISGHRSVSWYQQTPGQGLQFLFEYFSETQRNKGNFPGRFSGRQFSNSRSEMNVSTLELGDSALYLCASSLAVRGTGELFFGEGSRLTVL.

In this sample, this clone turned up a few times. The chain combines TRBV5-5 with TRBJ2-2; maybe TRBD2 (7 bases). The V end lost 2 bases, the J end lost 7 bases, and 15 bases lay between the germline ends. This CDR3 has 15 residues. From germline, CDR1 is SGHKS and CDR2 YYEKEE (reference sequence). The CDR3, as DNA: TGTGCCAGCAGCTTAGGACGGGGGGCCGGCGGGGAGCTGTTTTTT. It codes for CASSLGRGAGGELFF.

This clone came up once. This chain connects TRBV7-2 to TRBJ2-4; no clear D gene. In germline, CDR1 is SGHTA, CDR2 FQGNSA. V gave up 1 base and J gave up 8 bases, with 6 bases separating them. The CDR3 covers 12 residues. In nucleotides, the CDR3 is TGTGCCAGCAGCTTAGGGTTAGACATTCAGTACTTC. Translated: CASSLGLDIQYF.

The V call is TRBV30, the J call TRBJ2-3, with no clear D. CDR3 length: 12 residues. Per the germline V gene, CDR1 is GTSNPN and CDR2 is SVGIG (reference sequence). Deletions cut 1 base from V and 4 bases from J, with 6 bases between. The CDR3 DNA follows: TGTGCCTGGAGTGGGTCGGCAGATACGCAGTATTTT. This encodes CAWSGSADTQYF.

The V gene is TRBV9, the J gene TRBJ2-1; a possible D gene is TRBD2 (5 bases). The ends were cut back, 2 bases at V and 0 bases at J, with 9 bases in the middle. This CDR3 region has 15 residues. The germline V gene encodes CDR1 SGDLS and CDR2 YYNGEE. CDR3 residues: CASSVAGLSYNEQFF. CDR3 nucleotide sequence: TGTGCCAGCAGCGTGGCGGGTCTCTCCTACAATGAGCAGTTCTTC.

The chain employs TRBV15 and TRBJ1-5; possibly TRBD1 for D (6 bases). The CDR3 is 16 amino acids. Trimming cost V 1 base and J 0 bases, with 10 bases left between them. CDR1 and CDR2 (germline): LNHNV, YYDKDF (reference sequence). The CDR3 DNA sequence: TGTGCCACCAGCAGAGCCCTGGACAGTAGCAATCAGCCCCAGCATTTT. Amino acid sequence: CATSRALDSSNQPQHF.

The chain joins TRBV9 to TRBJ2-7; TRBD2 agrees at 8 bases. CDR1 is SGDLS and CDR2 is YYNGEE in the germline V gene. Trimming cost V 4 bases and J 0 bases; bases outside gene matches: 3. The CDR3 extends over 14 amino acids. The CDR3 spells CASSPGGRSYEQYF. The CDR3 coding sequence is TGTGCCAGCAGCCCGGGGGGGCGCTCCTACGAGCAGTACTTC.

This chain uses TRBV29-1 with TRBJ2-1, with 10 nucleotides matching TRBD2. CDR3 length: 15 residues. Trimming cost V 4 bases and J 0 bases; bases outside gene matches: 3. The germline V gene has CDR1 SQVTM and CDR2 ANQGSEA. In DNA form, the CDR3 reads TGCAGCGTTGCGGAGCGGGGGGGCTCCTACAATGAGCAGTTCTTC. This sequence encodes CSVAERGGSYNEQFF.

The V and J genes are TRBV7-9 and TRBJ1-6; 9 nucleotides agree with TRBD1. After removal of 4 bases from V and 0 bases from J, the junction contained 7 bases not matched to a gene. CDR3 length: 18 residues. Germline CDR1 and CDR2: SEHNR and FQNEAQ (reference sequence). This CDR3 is CASSYPTGGSSYNSPLHF. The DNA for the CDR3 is TGTGCCAGCAGCTACCCGACAGGGGGTAGCTCCTATAATTCACCCCTCCACTTT.

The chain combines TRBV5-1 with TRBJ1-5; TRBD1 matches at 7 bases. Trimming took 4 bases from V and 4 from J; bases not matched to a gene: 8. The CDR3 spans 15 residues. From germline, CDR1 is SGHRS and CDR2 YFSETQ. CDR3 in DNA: TGCGCCAGCAGCCCGACAGGGCAGGAGAATCAGCCCCAGCATTTT. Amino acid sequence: CASSPTGQENQPQHF. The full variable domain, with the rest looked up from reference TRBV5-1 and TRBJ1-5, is KAGVTQTPRYLIKTRGQQVTLSCSPISGHRSVSWYQQTPGQGLQFLFEYFSETQRNKGNFPGRFSGRQFSNSRSEMNVSTLELGDSALYLCASSPTGQENQPQHFGDGTRLSIL.

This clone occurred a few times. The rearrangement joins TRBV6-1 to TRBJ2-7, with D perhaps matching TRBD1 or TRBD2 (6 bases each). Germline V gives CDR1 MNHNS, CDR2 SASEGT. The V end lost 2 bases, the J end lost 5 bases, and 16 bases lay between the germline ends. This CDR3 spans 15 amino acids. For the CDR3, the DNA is TGTGCCAGCAGTGAACGGTGGGCAGGGGAGGACGAGCAGTACTTC. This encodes CASSERWAGEDEQYF.

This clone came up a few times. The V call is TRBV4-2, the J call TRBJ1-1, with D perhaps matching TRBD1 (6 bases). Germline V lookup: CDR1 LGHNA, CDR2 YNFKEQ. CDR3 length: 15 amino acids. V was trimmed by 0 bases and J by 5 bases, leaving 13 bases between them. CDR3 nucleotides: TGTGCCAGCAGCCAAGATTGGGGCCAGGGGACTGAAGCTTTCTTT. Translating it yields CASSQDWGQGTEAFF.